These T cell receptor beta chains were read from a single sample in a study of T cell responses to AZD1222 COVID-19 vaccine. Repertoires were generated with immunoSEQ multiplex PCR, while TCRdb's copy carries only in-frame clones and drops some. The repertoire holds roughly 100,000 clones, with 88% as singletons. This sample comprised peripheral blood, obtained on day 0 of AZD1222 vaccination. The receptors come from an adult in good health. The CDR3 runs from the conserved cysteine through the conserved F or W. D genes are given only for firm matches. Not every row has a clone size; where given, it reads once, few, many or a size class.

v_gene	j_gene	d_gene	abundance	CDR3nt	CDR3aa
TRBV2	TRBJ1-1	TRBD1	once	TGTGCCAGCAGGACCGGACAGGGTGATGGGAACACTGAAGCTTTCTTT	CASRTGQGDGNTEAFF
TRBV5-5	TRBJ1-5	.	.	TGTGCCAGCAGCCGAACTACAGATAGCAATCAGCCCCAGCATTTT	CASSRTTDSNQPQHF
TRBV5-4	TRBJ2-7	.	.	TGTGCCAGCAGCCCCAACCCCCTCGACGAGCAGTACTTC	CASSPNPLDEQYF
TRBV18	TRBJ2-7	TRBD1	once	TGTGCCAGCTCATCAAGGACAGGGTATCCATCCGAGCAGTACTTC	CASSSRTGYPSEQYF
TRBV7-2	TRBJ1-1	.	.	TGTGCCAGCAGGTTCTCCAGTGGACCAACCGCTGAAGCTTTCTTT	CASRFSSGPTAEAFF
TRBV6-4	TRBJ1-5	.	.	TGTGCCAGCAGTGACGTGAAGGGCAATCAGCCCCAGCATTTT	CASSDVKGNQPQHF
TRBV6-2/TRBV6-3	TRBJ2-2	.	.	TGTGCCAGCAGTTACGCCCCGGTCGGGGAGCTGTTTTTT	CASSYAPVGELFF
TRBV6-1	TRBJ1-5	TRBD1	.	TGTGCCAGCAGGGAGGACAGGGCCAATCAGCCCCAGCATTTT	CASREDRANQPQHF
TRBV3-1/TRBV3-2	TRBJ1-2	.	.	TGTGCCAGCAGCCAAGAGGCAGCCGTTAACTATGGCTACACCTTC	CASSQEAAVNYGYTF
TRBV4-1	TRBJ1-2	.	.	TGCGCCAGCAGCCAAATAGACAGAGACAACTATGGCTACACCTTC	CASSQIDRDNYGYTF
TRBV4-2	TRBJ1-2	.	.	TGTGCCAGCAGCCAAGATGGAGAGGGCGTCTCACTGGGCTACACCTTC	CASSQDGEGVSLGYTF
TRBV10-3	TRBJ2-7	.	few	TGTGCCATCAGTGGGGACTCCTACGAGCAGTACTTC	CAISGDSYEQYF
TRBV28	TRBJ1-1	.	once	TGTGCCAGCAGTTTCTCCGATGGCTTCGAAGCTTTCTTT	CASSFSDGFEAFF
TRBV11-2	TRBJ1-2	.	.	TGTGCCAGCGGAGAAACAGGGATCCCAGATGGCTACACCTTC	CASGETGIPDGYTF
TRBV7-2	TRBJ1-5	TRBD1	.	TGTGCCAGCAGCTCGAGGGGGCCAAATCAGCCCCAGCATTTT	CASSSRGPNQPQHF
TRBV19	TRBJ1-5	TRBD1	.	TGTGCCAGTAGTACTCACACAGGGGGCCGAGGGCAGCCCCAGCATTTT	CASSTHTGGRGQPQHF
TRBV15	TRBJ1-2	TRBD1	.	TGTGCCACCAGCAGAGCAGGGGGCGGCGTCTATGGCTACACCTTC	CATSRAGGGVYGYTF
TRBV6-5	TRBJ1-4	.	.	TGTGCCAGTCAGGACCTGGGAAATGAAAAACTGTTTTTT	CASQDLGNEKLFF
TRBV28	TRBJ2-3	TRBD2	.	TGTGCCAGCAGCCCCGGGGTTCTAGCGGGAGGCCCGGGGACAGATACGCAGTATTTT	CASSPGVLAGGPGTDTQYF
TRBV12-3/TRBV12-4	TRBJ2-1	.	.	TGTGCCAGCAGAGGGGGGGGTGTGGTCGAGCAGTTCTTC	CASRGGGVVEQFF
TRBV27	TRBJ2-7	TRBD1	.	TGTGCCAGCAGTCCGGGGACAGACGATAGATTC	CASSPGTDDRF
TRBV3-1/TRBV3-2	TRBJ2-7	.	.	TGTGCCAGCAGCCAACAGGCGCGGGAGCAGTACTTC	CASSQQAREQYF
TRBV2	TRBJ2-1	.	.	TGTGCCAGCAGTGACGAAAGATCGCTACTAAAAAACAATGAGCAGTTCTTC	CASSDERSLLKNNEQFF
TRBV18	TRBJ1-2	.	.	TGTGCCAGCTCACCCCTGGGCAGTAACTATGGCTACACCTTC	CASSPLGSNYGYTF
TRBV6-5	TRBJ1-2	TRBD1	.	TGTGCCAGCAGTTACTCCAAGGGGGCCGCCGATGGCTACACCTTC	CASSYSKGAADGYTF
TRBV19	TRBJ1-2	.	.	TGTGCCAGTAGTATGGGGACCTGGGGAGACTCTAACTATGGCTACACCTTC	CASSMGTWGDSNYGYTF
TRBV7-9	TRBJ2-3	.	.	TGTGCCAGCAGCCCCGGCTACCTTAGCACAGATACGCAGTATTTT	CASSPGYLSTDTQYF
TRBV5-5	TRBJ1-1	.	.	TGTGCCAGCAGCTTGGTTACGAACACTGAAGCTTTCTTT	CASSLVTNTEAFF
TRBV5-4	TRBJ2-2	.	.	TGTGCCAGCAGCTTGCACACCGGGGAGCTGTTTTTT	CASSLHTGELFF
TRBV27	TRBJ1-2	.	.	TGTGCCAGCAGTTTATCGTGGTCTTCAGGGAGGAGGGTCTATGGCTACACCTTC	CASSLSWSSGRRVYGYTF
TRBV3-1/TRBV3-2	TRBJ2-5	.	few	TGTGCCAGCAGCAAGGGGGAGACCCAGTACTTC	CASSKGETQYF
TRBV11-2	TRBJ2-4	.	.	TGTGCCAGCAGCTTGAACCCCACAGGGCCTTGGGGAAAAAACATTCAGTACTTC	CASSLNPTGPWGKNIQYF
TRBV6-5	TRBJ2-7	.	.	TGTGCCAGCAGGAGGGATTACATTGTGGGCGAGCAGTACTTC	CASRRDYIVGEQYF